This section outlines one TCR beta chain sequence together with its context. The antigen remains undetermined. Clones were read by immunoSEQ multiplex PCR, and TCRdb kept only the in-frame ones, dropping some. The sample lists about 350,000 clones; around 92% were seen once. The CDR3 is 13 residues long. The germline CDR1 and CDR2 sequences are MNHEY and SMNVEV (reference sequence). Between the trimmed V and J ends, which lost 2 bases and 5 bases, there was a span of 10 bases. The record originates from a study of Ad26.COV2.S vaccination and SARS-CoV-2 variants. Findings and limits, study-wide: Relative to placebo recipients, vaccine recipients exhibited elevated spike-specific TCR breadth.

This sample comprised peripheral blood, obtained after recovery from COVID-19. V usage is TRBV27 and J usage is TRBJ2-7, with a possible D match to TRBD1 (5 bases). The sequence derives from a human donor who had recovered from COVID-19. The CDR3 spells CASSLQGRDEQYF. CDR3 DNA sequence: TGTGCCAGCAGTTTACAGGGCCGGGACGAGCAGTACTTC.